This T cell receptor beta chain is from a study of T cell responses to AZD1222 COVID-19 vaccine (dated by TCRdb to the early 2020s). Looking at the study overall: TCR sequencing covered 233 trial participants: 200 to 220 given two doses of AZD1222 and approximately 25 given two doses of MenACWY control vaccine. Trial participants were enrolled into age subgroups of 18-55, 56-69 and 70-plus years, which contained about 160, 30 and 59 TCR-sequenced participants, respectively.

Study-wide findings and limitations: Conclusions about previously exposed vaccinees are limited because only 6 or 7 AZD1222 recipients were SARS-CoV-2 seropositive at baseline. Because no day 14 peak-response samples were available, the repertoires could be characterized only after the peak T cell response. CD4 TCRs associated with the vaccine covered the entire spike protein, and the dominant responses were in regions 160-218 and 743-854. The 56-69-year group was small, and its depth increase did not reach significance, likely because of low power. Epitopes outside the regions mutated in the B.1.351 and B.1.1.7 variants were reportedly recognized by nearly half of the unique spike-specific TCRs. Spike-specific TCR breadth and depth rose significantly after two AZD1222 doses compared with day 0 and with MenACWY recipients. Participants were mostly white British, with more females than males. The authors suggested clonal diversity may have been underestimated.

The time point label, read with the paper, signifies: about 28 days (+/-7) after the second vaccine dose. AZD1222 recipients with second doses at about 4 weeks or about 12 weeks were pooled, because spike-specific TCR depth and breadth did not differ between schedules. Vaccinee samples came from UK trials COV001 and COV002, including a single-blind randomized controlled phase 2/3 trial of AZD1222 (ChAdOx1 nCoV-19) in healthy adults. For TCRbeta chain sequencing, PBMC samples from trial participants were taken at day 0 and at day 28 after the second dose. Notes on this clone: The specificity of this receptor is unknown. No base qualities exist here, and no much larger clone lies one base off it.

After removal of 6 bases from V and 2 bases from J, the junction retains 6 bases not matched to a gene. Measured from the cysteine to the phenylalanine, the CDR3 is 16 residues long. The kept DNA is CDR3 alone, 48 bases in frame from the first base. Via the germline V gene, CDR1 is MDHEN and CDR2 SYDVKM. The CDR3 regions of human TCRbeta chains were subjected to immunosequencing. The source study handled its data this way. Repertoire TCRs were matched against a reference library of SARS-CoV-2-specific TCRs generated with the MIRA antigen-specificity platform. Breadth meant the fraction of unique TCRs that were SARS-CoV-2-associated, whereas depth meant the fraction of total T cells that were SARS-CoV-2-associated. Each spike-specific TCR was assigned to its reactive spike region and to a CD4 or CD8 class using the MIRA data. Log10-transformed breadth and depth values were compared by one-way ANOVA with Sidak's multiple comparisons tests. TCRdb took this table from immuneACCESS and kept in-frame rearrangements with V and J called. Such tables lack part of the clones; where checked against another copy, unresolved V genes explain under half of the gap, and the rest is unexplained. V and J calls and clone size are as listed in that table; D and trimming were resolved from the DNA. This sample has some 110,000 clones in its table, and 88% of those were observed once. The ten largest clones represent 3.5% of the sample.

The TCR was taken from an adult who received the AZD1222 COVID-19 vaccine. The V and J segments used are TRBV28 and TRBJ2-2, and 10 junctional nucleotides match TRBD2. Sequenced material: peripheral blood, taken 28 days after the second AZD1222 dose. CDR3 protein: CASSYGLAANTGELFF. In nucleotide form, the sequence is TGTGCCAGCAGCTACGGACTAGCGGCCAACACCGGGGAGCTGTTTTTT.